A single sample gave rise to the 3 T cell receptor beta chains below, sequenced in a study of T cell responses to AZD1222 COVID-19 vaccine. Libraries were prepared by immunoSEQ multiplex PCR; TCRdb keeps only in-frame clonotypes and omits some of them. The repertoire holds 130,000 or so clones, 90% seen once, with 6% to 9% in the top ten. The sample was peripheral blood, taken on day 0 of AZD1222 vaccination. All receptors come from an adult in good health.

This chain links TRBV27 with TRBJ2-1; TRBD2 agrees at 8 bases. Losses at the gene ends were 6 bases for V and 5 bases for J; bases not matched to a gene: 3. CDR3 length equals 13 residues. Germline lookup yields CDR1 MNHEY and CDR2 SMNVEV (reference sequence). CDR3 DNA: TGTGCCAGCAGGACTAGCGCCAACAATGAGCAGTTCTTC. This encodes CASRTSANNEQFF.

This clone has more than one count but fewer than ten. V usage is TRBV5-1 and J usage is TRBJ2-1; D may be TRBD1 (5 bases). The germline gives CDR1 SGHRS, CDR2 YFSETQ. Trimming shortened V by 1 base and J by 6 bases, and 11 bases separated the two germline ends. This CDR3 comprises 14 residues. CDR3 region: CASSLFGHLNEQFF. CDR3 coding DNA: TGCGCCAGCAGCTTGTTTGGACACCTCAATGAGCAGTTCTTC.

This CDR3 is CASSYGVPYEQYF. The CDR3 coding sequence is TGTGCCAGCAGTTACGGGGTCCCCTACGAGCAGTACTTC. The chain recombines TRBV6-2 or TRBV6-3 with TRBJ2-7; D is uncertain. From germline, CDR1 is MNHEY and CDR2 SVGEGT. The CDR3 length is 13 residues. Trimming left V 2 bases short and J 2 bases short, with 7 bases between.